This TCR beta chain appears in the sequencing data of a study of T cells in localized non-small cell lung cancer. General study results and limits: Uninvolved nearby lung showed the greatest T cell clonality, exceeding that found in tumor.

V lost 3 bases, J lost 0 bases, and 10 bases stayed unmatched. The CDR3 is 17 amino acids. CDR1 ENHRY and CDR2 SYGVKD come from the germline V gene. Details on this clone: What it recognizes is unknown.

The table came from immunoSEQ multiplex PCR; TCRdb's copy has only in-frame clones and leaves some out. The sample includes approximately 76,000 clones, 70% to 90% of them seen just once. This material consisted of peripheral blood, taken before any cancer treatment. The chain is built from TRBV10-3 and TRBJ1-1, with TRBD1 identical over 7 bases. This clonotype was obtained from a female donor of 60 years or more with stage I lung adenocarcinoma. The CDR3 sequence: CAISDRRGQRMNTEAFF. The DNA of the CDR3 is TGTGCCATCAGTGACCGGAGGGGGCAGAGAATGAACACTGAAGCTTTCTTT.